This record concerns one T cell receptor beta chain sequence. Its antigen is undetermined. The sample belongs to a study of vaccination and CD4 T cells after COVID-19. An Oncomine TCR Beta short-read assay was used to sequence the DNA from cultured CD4+ T cells. Genomic DNA was isolated from cultured CD4+ T cells. TCRdb re-called the PCR reads with MiXCR, one entry per CDR3 protein. Here the sample spans about 20,000 distinct CDR3 sequences, 43% being singletons. Noted treatment: roughly ten-day PBMC culture with coronavirus spike peptide pools or control peptides (ViraFEST assay). Positive PCR tests came between March and December 2020, ahead of the US Alpha, Beta and Delta variants. Wells contained around 2 million PBMCs each, and these were cultured with 10 IU/ml IL-2 and approximately 9.5 ug/ml peptide pools. The length of the CDR3 is 17 residues. Trimming cost V 1 base and J 0 bases, with 15 bases left between them. Germline assignment: CDR1 LNHNV and CDR2 YYDKDF (reference sequence).

Material: CD4+ T cells from blood, cultured in vitro. The V call is TRBV15, the J call TRBJ2-5, with unresolved D. The TCR was taken from a human donor who had recovered from COVID-19. The CDR3 DNA reads as TGTGCCACCAGCAGAGCACACCCGGGCCCGAACCAAGAGACCCAGTACTTC. Its translation is CATSRAHPGPNQETQYF.